These 30 T cell receptor beta chains originate from one sample sequenced in a study of tumor and adjacent non-tumor tissue in lung cancer. This sample's RNA came from whole unsorted tissue. A modified ARM-PCR protocol with three rounds of nested PCR amplified TCRbeta. MiXCR, applied by TCRdb to the multiplex PCR reads, yields one record per CDR3 protein. The table has about 120,000 distinct CDR3 sequences, about 66% seen once. Source material: lung tumor tissue. These TCRs come from a young man with non-small cell lung cancer.

A note on this clonotype: A read error is possible here, since a much larger clone lies one base away. V and J are TRBV20-1 and TRBJ1-1; TRBD1 matches at 8 bases. The CDR3 loop spans 12 amino acids. Losses at the gene ends were 8 bases for V and 6 bases for J; bases not matched to a gene: 8. Germline values: CDR1 DFQATT, CDR2 SNEGSKA (reference sequence). The CDR3 is CSTIDRGAEAFF. The CDR3 DNA reads as TGCAGTACCATTGACAGGGGCGCTGAAGCTTTCTTT.

This clonotype was found many times. The chain links TRBV20-1 to TRBJ2-7; D uncertain. This CDR3 region has 14 residues. Trimming stripped 2 bases from V and 0 bases from J, with 11 bases between. Germline lookup yields CDR1 DFQATT and CDR2 SNEGSKA (reference sequence). This CDR3 reads CSARRAPSSYEQYF. CDR3 in DNA: TGCAGTGCTAGACGGGCACCTAGCTCCTACGAGCAGTACTTC.

To note about this clonotype: No conserved phenylalanine or tryptophan ends this CDR3, so it is likely a read error. This chain connects TRBV5-1 to TRBJ1-2; 9 bases are shared with TRBD1. With V trimmed by 3 bases and J by 7 bases, 7 bases remained unmatched. The germline V gene has CDR1 SGHRS and CDR2 YFSETQ. This CDR3 has 14 residues. This CDR3 is CASSSDRGLGGYTL. In DNA form, the CDR3 reads TGCGCCAGCAGCTCGGACAGGGGTCTAGGTGGCTACACCTTA.

In this sample, this clonotype turned up once. The junction departs from germline at one end; a sequencing error may be responsible. The chain recombines TRBV20-1 with TRBJ2-1; 8 bases line up with TRBD2. The CDR3 contains 14 residues. Per germline, CDR1 DFQATT and CDR2 SNEGSKA (reference sequence). The chain's CDR3 is CSTSSPTSVYEQSF. The CDR3 DNA reads TGCAGTACTAGTTCCCCGACTAGCGTCTATGAACAGTCCTTC.

As to this clonotype: Germline is not matched at one junction end, which may reflect a read error. The V gene is TRBV20-1, the J gene TRBJ2-1; TRBD2 is a possible D gene (7 bases). The CDR3 is made up of 14 amino acids. Germline V gives CDR1 DFQATT, CDR2 SNEGSKA (reference sequence). The CDR3 nucleotides are TGCAGTACTAGAGGGCAGCGGGACAACAATGGGCAGTTCTTC. This encodes CSTRGQRDNNGQFF.

On this clonotype: Being one base from a much bigger clone, this may be a read error. The rearrangement uses TRBV12-5 and TRBJ1-2, with D perhaps matching TRBD1 (5 bases). There are 13 residues in the CDR3. Trimming shortened V by 3 bases and J by 9 bases, and 14 bases separated the two germline ends. The germline gives CDR1 LGHNT, CDR2 FRNRAP. CDR3 DNA sequence: TGTGCTAGTGGTTTCGGAGGGGAGTATTGCTACACCTTC. This codes for CASGFGGEYCYTF.

V usage is TRBV12-3 or TRBV12-4 and J usage is TRBJ2-4, with 11 bases that match TRBD2. The V gene end was trimmed by 3 bases and the J gene end by 6 bases; junction bases not matched to a gene: 4. This CDR3 has 15 amino acids. CDR3 nucleotides: TGTGCCAGCAGTTTGACTAGCGGGAATGTAAACATTCAGTACTTC. Residues: CASSLTSGNVNIQYF.

This clonotype has a count of ten or more. The chain links TRBV6-6 to TRBJ2-1, with D tentatively TRBD2 (5 bases). Germline assignment: CDR1 MNHNY and CDR2 SVGAGI (reference sequence). The V gene lost 0 bases and the J gene lost 9 bases, with 15 bases spanning the gap. The CDR3 is made up of 15 amino acids. As DNA, the CDR3 is TGTGCCAGCAGTTACTCCGGACGGGTTGAGGGTGAGCAGTTCTTC. Translating gives CASSYSGRVEGEQFF.

This clonotype was counted ten times or more. The chain joins TRBV11-3 to TRBJ2-3, with a possible D match to TRBD1 (5 bases). The CDR3 runs 13 residues. V was shortened by 3 bases and J by 6 bases, with 10 bases between the two germline ends. Germline lookup yields CDR1 SGHNT and CDR2 YENEEA. CDR3 in amino acids: CASSFSGYDTQYF. The CDR3 nucleotides read TGTGCCAGCAGCTTTTCAGGGTACGATACGCAGTATTTT.

About this clonotype: This sequence may be a read error, since a much larger clone differs from it by one base. V usage is TRBV12-3 or TRBV12-4 and J usage is TRBJ2-7, with a possible D match to TRBD2 (5 bases). The ends were cut back, 6 bases at V and 5 bases at J, with 20 bases in the middle. The CDR3 sequence is 15 residues long. The CDR3 nucleotides read TGTGCCAGCAGCCCAGACCCTCGGCGGGTAAACGAGCAGTACTTC. Amino acids: CASSPDPRRVNEQYF.

Concerning this clonotype itself: An end of the junction does not agree with germline; a read error may underlie this. The rearrangement uses TRBV10-2 and TRBJ2-1; possibly TRBD1 for D (6 bases). The CDR3 is 12 residues long. Germline-derived CDR1 and CDR2 are WSHSY and SAAADI. The CDR3: CVTLLWDNGQFF. The CDR3 coding sequence is TGCGTCACCCTACTCTGGGACAATGGGCAGTTCTTC.

A note on this clonotype: As the CDR3 is not closed by the conserved phenylalanine or tryptophan, this likely results from a read error. Because the CDR3's place on the DNA is in doubt, the DNA is left out and the CDR3 is given as listed by TCRdb. The J gene is TRBJ2-3, the V gene TRBV6-2 or TRBV6-3. CDR1 MNHEY and CDR2 SVGEGT come from the germline V gene. From its first to its last residue, the CDR3 has 11 amino acids. This chain's CDR3 is CASSYLDTQYL.

The chain joins TRBV6-2 or TRBV6-3 to TRBJ2-6; D call uncertain. Germline lookup yields CDR1 MNHEY and CDR2 SVGEGT. There are 16 residues in the CDR3. V was trimmed by 4 bases and J by 5 bases, leaving 15 bases between them. CDR3 DNA sequence: TGTGCCAGCAGTTCAGGAAGCAGTTCTAGGGCCAACGTCCTGACTTTC. Its protein product is CASSSGSSSRANVLTF.

This clonotype has more than one count but fewer than ten. This may stem from a read error, because a much larger clone lies one nucleotide away. V gene TRBV20-1 combines with J gene TRBJ2-3; no firm D call. This CDR3 is 13 amino acids long. Germline CDR1 and CDR2: DFQATT and SNEGSKA (reference sequence). Trimming pared 8 bases from V and 1 base from J, leaving 13 bases between. The CDR3 here is CSTRIFGTDTQYF. The CDR3 region has the DNA TGCAGTACTCGGATATTCGGCACAGATACGCAGTATTTT.

As concerns this clonotype: A read error may explain this, as a much larger clone is one base away. The J gene is TRBJ2-6, the V gene TRBV5-6; D assignment may be TRBD1 or TRBD2 (5 bases each). This CDR3 comprises 15 residues. CDR1 is SGHDT and CDR2 is YYEEEE in the germline V gene. The DNA for the CDR3 is TGTGCCAGCAGCTTAGAGGGACGTGGGGCCAACGTCCTGGCTTTC. Protein sequence: CASSLEGRGANVLAF.

In regard to this clonotype: Mismatch with germline at one junction end may stem from a read error. The J gene is TRBJ2-6, the V gene TRBV18, with D uncertain. The CDR3 is 16 amino acids. The germline gives CDR1 KGHSH, CDR2 LQKENI. This chain's CDR3 is CASRRVGGSGTNVLTF. CDR3 DNA sequence: TGTGCCAGCCGGCGTGTAGGTGGATCTGGGACCAACGTCCTGACTTTC.

This clonotype was counted between two and nine times. The V call is TRBV12-3 or TRBV12-4, the J call TRBJ1-2, with D unresolved. Trimming took 2 bases from V and 3 from J, leaving 10 bases between them. The CDR3 is made up of 14 amino acids. The CDR3, as DNA: TGTGCCAGCAGTTTACTTAGACCAGACTATGGCTACACCTTC. Its translation is CASSLLRPDYGYTF.

The J gene is TRBJ1-4, the V gene TRBV5-1; a possible D gene is TRBD1 (5 bases). The germline gives CDR1 SGHRS, CDR2 YFSETQ. Deletions cut 4 bases from V and 0 bases from J, with 7 bases between. There are 14 residues in the CDR3. CDR3 region: CASSPTATNEKLFF. As DNA, the CDR3 is TGCGCCAGCAGCCCGACAGCAACTAATGAAAAACTGTTTTTT.

A few counts support this clonotype. The chain couples TRBV7-8 to TRBJ2-5; TRBD1 agrees at 8 bases. The CDR3 extends over 15 amino acids. The germline V gene has CDR1 SGHVS and CDR2 FQNEAQ. The J segment lost 1 base and the V segment lost 5 bases, leaving 6 bases of the junction unmatched. The CDR3 spells CASSLLGQGQETQYF. The CDR3 DNA sequence: TGTGCCAGCAGCCTATTAGGACAGGGCCAAGAGACCCAGTACTTC.

About this clonotype itself: The CDR3 carries no conserved terminal phenylalanine or tryptophan, so it likely arises from a read error. The chain carries TRBV20-1 and TRBJ2-1; no definite D call. The germline gives CDR1 DFQATT, CDR2 SNEGSKA (reference sequence). Trimming removed 0 bases at V and 7 bases at J, with 10 bases between. CDR3 length: 13 residues. CDR3 in amino acids: CSARDNLSNEQFY. DNA of the CDR3: TGCAGTGCTAGAGATAATCTTTCGAATGAGCAGTTCTAC.

As to this clonotype: At one boundary the junction diverges from the germline segment, which might be a read error. The chain carries TRBV5-6 and TRBJ2-3; D is possibly TRBD2 (5 bases). This CDR3 has 16 residues. The germline V gene encodes CDR1 SGHDT and CDR2 YYEEEE. The CDR3 sequence is CANSFIASQKRDTQYF. The CDR3 DNA reads TGTGCCAACAGCTTTATAGCGAGTCAAAAGAGGGATACGCAGTATTTT.

This clonotype was counted once. The rearrangement links TRBV30 to TRBJ2-5, with no clear D. Per germline, CDR1 GTSNPN and CDR2 SVGIG (reference sequence). The ends were cut back, 2 bases at V and 5 bases at J, with 9 bases in the middle. The CDR3 is made up of 12 amino acids. The CDR3 is CAWSRTWETQYF. CDR3 nucleotide sequence: TGTGCCTGGAGTCGGACCTGGGAGACCCAGTACTTC.

V and J are TRBV7-9 and TRBJ2-7; 11 bases are shared with TRBD2. The V gene's germline CDR1 is SEHNR and CDR2 FQNEAQ (reference sequence). The CDR3 is 15 residues long. J gave up 2 bases and V 5 bases, and 5 bases lay outside the gene matches. The CDR3, as DNA: TGTGCCAGCAGCCGGGGACTAGCGGAACCCTACGAGCAGTACTTC. As protein: CASSRGLAEPYEQYF.

On this clonotype: Since no conserved phenylalanine or tryptophan closes the CDR3, a read error is the likely cause. V usage is TRBV11-1 and J usage is TRBJ2-1; no clear D. Germline CDR1 is SGHAT and CDR2 is FQDESV (reference sequence). The V gene lost 3 bases and the J gene lost 7 bases, with 4 bases spanning the gap. The CDR3 is made up of 11 amino acids. CDR3 residues: CASSLVNEQFI. For the CDR3, the DNA is TGTGCCAGCAGCTTGGTTAATGAGCAGTTCATA.

This clonotype showed up many times. V and J are TRBV11-2 and TRBJ2-2; TRBD1 matches at 11 bases. With 5 bases clipped from V and 6 bases from J, the junction kept 2 bases outside the gene matches. CDR1 is SGHAT and CDR2 is FQNNGV in the germline V gene. This CDR3 is built from 14 residues. CDR3 sequence: CASSRTGGPGELFF. The CDR3 DNA sequence: TGTGCCAGCAGCCGGACAGGGGGCCCCGGGGAGCTGTTTTTT.

Turning to this clonotype: A single base separates this from a much larger clone, so it may be a read error. J is TRBJ2-7 and V is TRBV5-6; 7 bases match TRBD1. Germline V lookup: CDR1 SGHDT, CDR2 YYEEEE. CDR3 length: 13 residues. The V gene end was trimmed by 6 bases and the J gene end by 7 bases; junction bases not matched to a gene: 10. The CDR3 loop is CASNRGQVGEQYF. CDR3 nucleotide sequence: TGTGCCAGCAACAGAGGACAGGTCGGTGAGCAGTACTTC.

As to this clonotype: Just one base apart from a much larger clone, this may be a read error. This rearrangement joins TRBV6-2 or TRBV6-3 to TRBJ1-2; D is uncertain. In germline, CDR1 is MNHEY, CDR2 SVGEGT. The CDR3 is made up of 12 amino acids. The CDR3 sequence: CTSMSWDYGYTF. CDR3 coding DNA: TGTACCAGCATGTCTTGGGACTATGGCTACACCTTC.

This chain joins TRBV6-6 and TRBJ2-1; D perhaps matches TRBD2 (5 bases). The germline CDR1 and CDR2 sequences are MNHNY and SVGAGI (reference sequence). Trimming cost V 6 bases and J 4 bases, with 19 bases left between them. The CDR3 extends over 16 amino acids. In DNA, the CDR3 is TGTGCCAGCAGCTCCTCAGGCGGGTGGGGTTACAATGAGCAGTTCTTC. This sequence encodes CASSSSGGWGYNEQFF.

With regard to this clonotype: It may be a read error: a sequence one base away is much more abundant. The chain carries TRBV20-1 and TRBJ2-7; D may be TRBD2 (6 bases). This CDR3 is built from 13 residues. The V gene's germline CDR1 is DFQATT and CDR2 SNEGSKA (reference sequence). As DNA, the CDR3 is TGCACTGCTTTCCGGGACTCCTCCTACGAGCAGTACTTC. Translation: CTAFRDSSYEQYF.

A note on this clonotype: Germline and junction disagree at one end, which may indicate a read error. The chain is built from TRBV11-2 and TRBJ2-2; D may match TRBD1 or TRBD2 (5 bases each). CDR3 size: 15 residues. From germline, CDR1 is SGHAT and CDR2 FQNNGV. The CDR3 region has the DNA TGTGCCAGCAGCGGGGCCGCGGTAGTGACCGGGGAGTTGGTTTTT. Translating it yields CASSGAAVVTGELVF. Combining the CDR3 with reference TRBV11-2 and TRBJ2-2 gives the whole variable domain EAGVAQSPRYKIIEKRQSVAFWCNPISGHATLYWYQQILGQGPKLLIQFQNNGVVDDSQLPKDRFSAERLKGVDSTLKIQPAKLEDSAVYLCASSGAAVVTGELVFGEGSRLTVL.